This is a list of T cell receptor beta chains from one sample in a study of blood T cell repertoires in COVID-19. Assay: immunoSEQ multiplex PCR; the TCRdb copy retains only in-frame clones and omits some. The table shows approximately 230,000 clones, with 70% to 90% occurring only once. Source material: peripheral blood. Every receptor here comes from a man aged 30 to 45 who had recovered from COVID-19. Both conserved end residues are part of each CDR3. The D gene is left open where the match is weak. Clone size is shown for a subset of rows, as once, few, many or a class of expanded clone.

v_gene	j_gene	d_gene	abundance	CDR3nt	CDR3aa
TRBV11-2	TRBJ1-3	NA	NA	TGTGCCAGCAGCTTAGCGGGAAACACCATATATTTT	CASSLAGNTIYF
TRBV4-3	TRBJ2-2	NA	once	TGCGCGCAGGGCACGTCCGGGGAGCTGTTTTTT	CAQGTSGELFF
TRBV27	TRBJ2-1	TRBD2	NA	TGTGCCAGCAGTTCAGCGAGCGGGGGGGCCGGTGTTTACAATGAGCAGTTCTTC	CASSSASGGAGVYNEQFF
TRBV18	TRBJ1-2	TRBD1	NA	TGTGCCAGCTCACCCCCAGGGGGCGACCCCGTGGGCTACACCTTC	CASSPPGGDPVGYTF
TRBV27	TRBJ2-3	TRBD2	NA	TGTGCCAGCAGTCCGGGGGGGCGACCAGATACGCAGTATTTT	CASSPGGRPDTQYF
TRBV30	TRBJ1-2	NA	NA	TGTGCCTGGAGTCCAAGCTCCTATGGCTACACCTTC	CAWSPSSYGYTF
TRBV5-1	TRBJ2-5	TRBD2	NA	TGCGCCAGCAGCTCCCTGGGACTAGCGGATTACCAAGAGACCCAGTACTTC	CASSSLGLADYQETQYF
TRBV5-6	TRBJ2-7	NA	NA	TGTGCCAGCAGCTTGGGGGGCGATTTCTACGAGCAGTACTTC	CASSLGGDFYEQYF
TRBV19	TRBJ2-7	NA	once	TGTGCCAGTAGTAGAGACAGGTCCGACTACGAGCAGTACTTC	CASSRDRSDYEQYF
TRBV3-1/TRBV3-2	TRBJ2-5	NA	NA	TGTGCCAGCAGCCAAGATAGGTGGGCGACCCAGTACTTC	CASSQDRWATQYF
TRBV2	TRBJ2-4	NA	NA	TGTGCCAGCAGTGCGGTAGTAGCCAAAAACATTCAGTACTTC	CASSAVVAKNIQYF
TRBV10-3	TRBJ1-2	TRBD1	NA	TGTGCCATCAGGACAGGGACGGACTATGGCTACACCTTC	CAIRTGTDYGYTF
TRBV6-2/TRBV6-3	TRBJ2-1	TRBD2	NA	TGTGCCAGCAGTTACGGACTAGCGGGCCCGAGCTCCTACAATGAGCAGTTCTTC	CASSYGLAGPSSYNEQFF
TRBV29-1	TRBJ1-1	NA	NA	TGCAGCGTTGAAGCAGGGATGGGCACTGAAGCTTTCTTT	CSVEAGMGTEAFF
TRBV2	TRBJ2-1	NA	NA	TGTGCCAGCAGTGAGACAGCCAACAATGAGCAGTTCTTC	CASSETANNEQFF
TRBV3-1/TRBV3-2	TRBJ2-2	TRBD1	once	TGTGCCAGCAGCCAAGGACCGGGACAGGTGTCCGGGGAGCTGTTTTTT	CASSQGPGQVSGELFF
TRBV6-5	TRBJ1-3	NA	NA	TGTGCCAGCAGTTACAATAGGAGGCAGGTTGGAAACACCATATATTTT	CASSYNRRQVGNTIYF
TRBV6-4	TRBJ1-1	TRBD1	NA	TGTGCCAGCAGCGCCGGGACAGGGAAACATGAGAACACTGAAGCTTTCTTT	CASSAGTGKHENTEAFF
TRBV6-2/TRBV6-3	TRBJ1-2	NA	NA	TGTGCCAGCAGCGCCACAGGGTATGGCTACACCTTC	CASSATGYGYTF
TRBV13	TRBJ2-5	NA	NA	TGTGCCAGCAGCTCTTCGGCGGGGGCGCCAGAGACCCAGTACTTC	CASSSSAGAPETQYF
TRBV9	TRBJ2-3	TRBD2	NA	TGTGCCAGCAGCGTCGATCTAGCGGGGGGGGCCGATACGCAGTATTTT	CASSVDLAGGADTQYF
TRBV9	TRBJ1-2	NA	NA	TGTGCCAGCAGCGCGTCAGGGGCAGCTAACTATGGCTACACCTTC	CASSASGAANYGYTF
TRBV6-5	TRBJ1-6	TRBD1	once	TGTGCCAGCAGAGCGGAAGGACAGGGTACCCCCCTCCACTTT	CASRAEGQGTPLHF
TRBV5-1	TRBJ1-3	TRBD1	NA	TGCGCCAGCAGCCGGGACAGTCCGGGCACCATATATTTT	CASSRDSPGTIYF
TRBV9	TRBJ2-7	TRBD2	NA	TGTGCCAGCAGCGTAGACCTAGCGGGCAACTACGAGCAGTACTTC	CASSVDLAGNYEQYF
TRBV24-1	TRBJ1-1	NA	NA	TGTGCCACCAGGTCCGGGGGGAACACTGAAGCTTTCTTT	CATRSGGNTEAFF
TRBV27	TRBJ2-7	NA	NA	TGTGCCAGCAGTTGGGGGCAGGGGGGCTACGAGCAGTACTTC	CASSWGQGGYEQYF
TRBV5-4	TRBJ2-3	NA	NA	TGTGCCAGCAGCCCGGCTGGACATTTAACAGATACGCAGTATTTT	CASSPAGHLTDTQYF
TRBV4-2	TRBJ1-5	TRBD1	NA	TGTGCCAGCAGCCAAGAGGCCATCAGGGGGCTGGCGAGCAATCAGCCCCAGCATTTT	CASSQEAIRGLASNQPQHF
TRBV27	TRBJ1-2	NA	NA	TGTGCCAGCAGTTCTGTTGAGGGAAACTATGGCTACACCTTC	CASSSVEGNYGYTF
TRBV27	TRBJ1-6	NA	NA	TGTGCCAGCAGTTTATCGTTTCTTTTGGAGAGCCCTTATAATTCACCCCTCCACTTT	CASSLSFLLESPYNSPLHF
TRBV5-1	TRBJ2-1	NA	NA	TGCGCCAGCTCGGCAGGCCCCGACAATGAGCAGTTCTTC	CASSAGPDNEQFF
TRBV3-1/TRBV3-2	TRBJ2-3	TRBD2	NA	TGTGCCAGCAGCCAAGGGACTAGCGGGGGGTGGGATACGCAGTATTTT	CASSQGTSGGWDTQYF
TRBV5-1	TRBJ2-1	TRBD2	NA	TGCGCCAGCAGCTTCCGGACTAGCGGGGGGAGCTCCTACAATGAGCAGTTCTTC	CASSFRTSGGSSYNEQFF
TRBV6-4	TRBJ2-2	NA	NA	TGTGCCAGCAGTGGAGGCGGCACTAACACCGGGGAGCTGTTTTTT	CASSGGGTNTGELFF
TRBV4-2	TRBJ1-1	NA	once	TGTGCCAGCAGCCTTCCAGGGGAAGCTTTCTTT	CASSLPGEAFF
TRBV20-1	TRBJ2-1	NA	NA	TGCAGTGCTAGTTGGAGGGGGCCCCCCTACAATGAGCAGTTCTTC	CSASWRGPPYNEQFF
TRBV7-9	TRBJ2-1	NA	NA	TGTGCCAGCAGCTTTTTAACGGGACTGAAGAAAAACAATGAGCAGTTCTTC	CASSFLTGLKKNNEQFF
TRBV20-1	TRBJ2-1	NA	NA	TGCAGTGCTAGTAAGGTTTTTGGCGGATACAATGAGCAGTTCTTC	CSASKVFGGYNEQFF
TRBV9	TRBJ2-7	NA	NA	TGTGCCAGCAGCGCGCAGGGGGGCCTCTCCTACGAGCAGTACTTC	CASSAQGGLSYEQYF
TRBV11-2	TRBJ1-6	TRBD1	NA	TGTGCCAGCAGCTTAGGGCGGGGACAGGGGAGTTCACCCCTCCACTTT	CASSLGRGQGSSPLHF
TRBV5-1	TRBJ1-6	TRBD1	NA	TGCGCCAGCAGCTCATACCAGCAGGGGGCCGGGTCACCCCTCCACTTT	CASSSYQQGAGSPLHF
TRBV6-5	TRBJ2-7	TRBD1	NA	TGTGCCAGCACCGAGCGGACAGGGGGTCTCGAGCAGTACTTC	CASTERTGGLEQYF
TRBV6-5	TRBJ1-6	TRBD1	NA	TGTGCCAGCATACCAGACAGGGGCAGGAATTCACCCCTCCACTTT	CASIPDRGRNSPLHF
TRBV19	TRBJ1-2	TRBD1	NA	TGTGCCAGTTTTGGGGGCAGGGGGCATGGCTACACCTTC	CASFGGRGHGYTF
TRBV18	TRBJ2-1	TRBD1	NA	TGTGCCAGCTCCGTTACAGGGGGAAATGAGCAGTTCTTC	CASSVTGGNEQFF
TRBV7-9	TRBJ1-2	NA	NA	TGTGCCAGCAGCTTCGGGGGTGCTGGCTACACCTTC	CASSFGGAGYTF
TRBV29-1	TRBJ2-3	NA	NA	TGCAGCGTTGCACCTGGGCGCAGCACAGATACGCAGTATTTT	CSVAPGRSTDTQYF
TRBV27	TRBJ2-1	TRBD1	NA	TGTGCCAGCAGTGCCCGGGGACAGGGTAGCTCCTACAATGAGCAGTTCTTC	CASSARGQGSSYNEQFF
TRBV19	TRBJ1-2	NA	NA	TGTGCCAGTAGTATCGAGGGTGGCTACACCTTC	CASSIEGGYTF
TRBV7-9	TRBJ2-1	TRBD2	NA	TGTGCCAGCAGCCCTCGGACTAGCGGGGGCGGGATTATATACAATGAGCAGTTCTTC	CASSPRTSGGGIIYNEQFF
TRBV10-1	TRBJ1-2	NA	NA	TGCGCCAGCAGTGATAACATCCTCTATGGCTACACCTTC	CASSDNILYGYTF
TRBV2	TRBJ2-2	NA	few	TGTGCCAGCAGTGATCACCCAGGACTGAACACCGGGGAGCTGTTTTTT	CASSDHPGLNTGELFF
TRBV24-1	TRBJ1-2	NA	NA	TGTGCCACCAGTGATTTACGCGTTGGCTACACCTTC	CATSDLRVGYTF